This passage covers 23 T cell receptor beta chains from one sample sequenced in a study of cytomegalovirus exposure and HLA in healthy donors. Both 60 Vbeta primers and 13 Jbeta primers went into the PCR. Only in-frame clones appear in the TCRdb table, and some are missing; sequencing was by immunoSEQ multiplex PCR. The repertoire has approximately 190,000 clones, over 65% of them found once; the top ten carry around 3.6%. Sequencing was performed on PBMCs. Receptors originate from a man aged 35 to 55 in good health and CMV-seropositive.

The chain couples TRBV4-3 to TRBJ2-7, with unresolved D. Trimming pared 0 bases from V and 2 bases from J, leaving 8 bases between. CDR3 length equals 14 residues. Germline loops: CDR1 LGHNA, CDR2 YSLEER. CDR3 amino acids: CASSQEYSPYEQYF. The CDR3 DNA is TGCGCCAGCAGCCAAGAGTACAGCCCCTACGAGCAGTACTTC.

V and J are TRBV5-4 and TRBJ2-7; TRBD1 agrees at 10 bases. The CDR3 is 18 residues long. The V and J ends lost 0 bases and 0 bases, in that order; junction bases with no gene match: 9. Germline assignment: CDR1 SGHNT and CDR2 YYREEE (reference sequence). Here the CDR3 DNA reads TGTGCCAGCAGCTTGGACCCCGGGACAGGGGCCCTCTCCTACGAGCAGTACTTC. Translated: CASSLDPGTGALSYEQYF.

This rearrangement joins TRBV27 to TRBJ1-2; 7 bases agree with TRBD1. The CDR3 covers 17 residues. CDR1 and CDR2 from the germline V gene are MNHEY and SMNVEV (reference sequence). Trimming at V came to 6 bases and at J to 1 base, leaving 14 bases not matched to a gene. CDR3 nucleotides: TGTGCCAGCAGATCCATCCTCGGGACAGACCATAACTATGGCTACACCTTC. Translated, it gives CASRSILGTDHNYGYTF.

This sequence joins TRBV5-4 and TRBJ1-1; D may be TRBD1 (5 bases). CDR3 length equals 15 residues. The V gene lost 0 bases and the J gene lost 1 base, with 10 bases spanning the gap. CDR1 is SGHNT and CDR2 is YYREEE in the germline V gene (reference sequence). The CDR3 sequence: CASSLDRSTNTEAFF. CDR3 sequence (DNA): TGTGCCAGCAGCTTGGACAGGTCGACGAACACTGAAGCTTTCTTT.

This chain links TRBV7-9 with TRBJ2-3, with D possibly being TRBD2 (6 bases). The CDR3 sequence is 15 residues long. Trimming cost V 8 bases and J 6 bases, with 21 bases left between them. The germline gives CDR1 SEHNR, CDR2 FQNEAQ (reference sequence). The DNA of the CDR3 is TGTGCCAGCGGAATTCCCGTGACTCGGGGGGATACGCAGTATTTT. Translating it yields CASGIPVTRGDTQYF.

CDR3 residues: CSVGKLAGNGRTGDTQYF. DNA for the CDR3: TGCAGCGTTGGAAAACTAGCGGGGAACGGCCGAACAGGGGATACGCAGTATTTT. The chain joins TRBV29-1 to TRBJ2-3; the match to TRBD2 covers 10 bases. CDR3 length: 18 residues. V shed 4 bases and J 6 bases; nucleotides not matched to a gene: 19. Germline V lookup: CDR1 SQVTM, CDR2 ANQGSEA.

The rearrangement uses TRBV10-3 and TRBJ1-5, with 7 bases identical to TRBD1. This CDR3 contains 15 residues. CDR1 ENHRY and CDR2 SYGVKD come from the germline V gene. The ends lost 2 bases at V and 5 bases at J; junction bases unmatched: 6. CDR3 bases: TGTGCCATCAGTGAGACCGGACAGGACCATCAGCCCCAGCATTTT. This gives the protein CAISETGQDHQPQHF.

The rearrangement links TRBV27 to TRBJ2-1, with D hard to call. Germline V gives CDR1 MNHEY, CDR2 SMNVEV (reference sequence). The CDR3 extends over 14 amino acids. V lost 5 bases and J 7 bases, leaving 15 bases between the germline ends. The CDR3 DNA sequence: TGTGCCAGCAGTCGGCTGGGCCTTAATAATGAGCAGTTCTTC. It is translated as CASSRLGLNNEQFF.

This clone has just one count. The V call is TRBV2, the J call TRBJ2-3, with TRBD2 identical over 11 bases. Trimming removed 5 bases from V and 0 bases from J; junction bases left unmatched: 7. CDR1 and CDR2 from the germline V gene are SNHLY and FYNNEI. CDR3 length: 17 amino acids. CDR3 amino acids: CASSPGLAGTSTDTQYF. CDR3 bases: TGTGCCAGCAGTCCCGGACTAGCGGGTACAAGCACAGATACGCAGTATTTT.

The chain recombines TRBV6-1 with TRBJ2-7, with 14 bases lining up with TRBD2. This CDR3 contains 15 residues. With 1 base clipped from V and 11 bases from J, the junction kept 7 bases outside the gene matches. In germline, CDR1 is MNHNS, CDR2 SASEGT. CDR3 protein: CASSEDGTSGRLKYF. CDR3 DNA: TGTGCCAGCAGTGAAGACGGGACTAGCGGGAGACTTAAGTACTTC.

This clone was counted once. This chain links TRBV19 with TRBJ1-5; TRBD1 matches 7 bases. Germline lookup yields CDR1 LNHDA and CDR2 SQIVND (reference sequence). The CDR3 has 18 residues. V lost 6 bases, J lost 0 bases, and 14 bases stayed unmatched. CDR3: CASSLDRVTTYSNQPQHF. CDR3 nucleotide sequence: TGTGCCAGTAGCCTTGACAGGGTAACAACCTATAGCAATCAGCCCCAGCATTTT. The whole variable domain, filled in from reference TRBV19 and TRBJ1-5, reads DGGITQSPKYLFRKEGQNVTLSCEQNLNHDAMYWYRQDPGQGLRLIYYSQIVNDFQKGDIAEGYSVSREKKESFPLTVTSAQKNPTAFYLCASSLDRVTTYSNQPQHFGDGTRLSIL.

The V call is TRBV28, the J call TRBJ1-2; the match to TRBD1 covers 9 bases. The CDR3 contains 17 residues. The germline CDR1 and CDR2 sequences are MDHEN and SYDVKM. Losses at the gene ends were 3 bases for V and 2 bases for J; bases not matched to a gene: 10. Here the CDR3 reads CASSFVPFGTGNYGYTF. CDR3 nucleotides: TGTGCCAGCAGTTTTGTCCCCTTCGGGACAGGGAACTATGGCTACACCTTC.

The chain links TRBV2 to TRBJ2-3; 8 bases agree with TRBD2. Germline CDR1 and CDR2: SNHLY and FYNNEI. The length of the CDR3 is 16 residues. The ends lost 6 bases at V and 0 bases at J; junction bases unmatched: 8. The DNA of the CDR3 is TGTGCCAGCAGCACAAGCACTAGCGGAAGCACAGATACGCAGTATTTT. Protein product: CASSTSTSGSTDTQYF.

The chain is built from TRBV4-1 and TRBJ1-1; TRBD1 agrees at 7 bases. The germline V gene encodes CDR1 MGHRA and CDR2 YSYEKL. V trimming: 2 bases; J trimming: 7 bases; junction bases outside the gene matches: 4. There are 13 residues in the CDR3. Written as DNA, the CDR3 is TGCGCCAGCAGCCAATCACAGGGGCGTGAAGCTTTCTTT. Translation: CASSQSQGREAFF.

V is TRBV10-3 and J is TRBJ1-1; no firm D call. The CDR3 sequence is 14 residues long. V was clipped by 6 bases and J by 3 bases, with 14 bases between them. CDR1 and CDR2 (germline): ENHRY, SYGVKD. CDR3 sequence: CAIRTASIYTEAFF. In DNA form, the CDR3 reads TGTGCCATCAGAACAGCCTCGATCTACACTGAAGCTTTCTTT.

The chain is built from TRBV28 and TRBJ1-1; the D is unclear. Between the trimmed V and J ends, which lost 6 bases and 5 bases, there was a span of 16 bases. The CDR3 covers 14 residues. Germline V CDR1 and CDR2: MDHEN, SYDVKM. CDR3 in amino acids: CASSPAGRGTEAFF. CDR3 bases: TGTGCCAGCAGCCCCGCGGGGAGAGGGACTGAAGCTTTCTTT.

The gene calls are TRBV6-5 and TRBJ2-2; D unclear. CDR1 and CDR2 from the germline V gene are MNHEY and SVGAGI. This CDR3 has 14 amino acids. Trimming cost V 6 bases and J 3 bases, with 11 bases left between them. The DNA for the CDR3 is TGTGCCAGCAGATTACTTGATTACACCGGGGAGCTGTTTTTT. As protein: CASRLLDYTGELFF.

The CDR3 is CSVDGGYGYTF. CDR3 nucleotide sequence: TGCAGCGTTGACGGGGGTTATGGCTACACCTTC. This chain links TRBV29-1 with TRBJ1-2; D is perhaps TRBD1 (5 bases). Looked up from germline, CDR1 is SQVTM and CDR2 is ANQGSEA. V was cut by 3 bases and J by 5 bases, with 7 bases left in between. The CDR3 is 11 residues long.

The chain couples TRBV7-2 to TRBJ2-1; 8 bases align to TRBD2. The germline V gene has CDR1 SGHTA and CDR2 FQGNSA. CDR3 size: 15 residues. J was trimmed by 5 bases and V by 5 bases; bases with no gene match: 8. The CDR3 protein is CASSQWTSSNNEQFF. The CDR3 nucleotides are TGTGCCAGCAGCCAATGGACTAGCTCAAACAATGAGCAGTTCTTC.

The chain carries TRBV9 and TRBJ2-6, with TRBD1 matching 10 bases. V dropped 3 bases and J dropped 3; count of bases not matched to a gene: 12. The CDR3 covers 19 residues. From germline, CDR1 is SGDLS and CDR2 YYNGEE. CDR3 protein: CASSGSGTGVLSGANVLTF. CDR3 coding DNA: TGTGCCAGCAGCGGATCCGGGACAGGGGTCTTGAGTGGGGCCAACGTCCTGACTTTC.

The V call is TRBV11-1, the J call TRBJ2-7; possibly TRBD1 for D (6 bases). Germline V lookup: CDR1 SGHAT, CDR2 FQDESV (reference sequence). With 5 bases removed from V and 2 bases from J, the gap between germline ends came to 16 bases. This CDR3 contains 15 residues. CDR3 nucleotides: TGTGCCAGCAGCCCTCGGGGACAACCACCCTACGAGCAGTACTTC. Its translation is CASSPRGQPPYEQYF.

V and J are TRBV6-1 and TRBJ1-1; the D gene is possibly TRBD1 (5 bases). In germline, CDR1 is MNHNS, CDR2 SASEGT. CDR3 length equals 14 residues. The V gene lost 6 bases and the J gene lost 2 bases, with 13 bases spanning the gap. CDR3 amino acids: CASREGRENTEAFF. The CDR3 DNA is TGTGCCAGCAGGGAGGGACGAGAAAACACTGAAGCTTTCTTT.

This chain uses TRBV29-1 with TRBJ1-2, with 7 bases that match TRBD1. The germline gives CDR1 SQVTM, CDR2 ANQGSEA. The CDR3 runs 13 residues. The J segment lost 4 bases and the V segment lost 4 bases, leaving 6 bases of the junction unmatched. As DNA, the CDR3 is TGCAGCGTTGGGGAACAGGGGCCCTATGGCTACACCTTC. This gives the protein CSVGEQGPYGYTF.